Sequencing of this TCR beta chain was carried out in a study of siplizumab effects on memory and regulatory T cells. Produced via immunoSEQ multiplex PCR; TCRdb's table is partial and in-frame only. This sample carries tens of thousands of clones, approximately 97% of them seen once, and the ten largest clones take roughly 0.097%. Unstimulated naive, memory, effector memory and TEMRA subsets from a few donor pairs underwent sequencing. Germline lookup yields CDR1 SGHTA and CDR2 FQGNSA. V was trimmed by 1 base and J by 8 bases, leaving 15 bases between them. The CDR3 covers 16 residues. This receptor was taken from a human donor in good health. The chain links TRBV7-2 to TRBJ1-6; D is unresolved. The sample consisted of naive CD8+ T cells sorted from blood. CDR3 in amino acids: CASSLEAAPSYSPLHF. The CDR3 DNA reads as TGTGCCAGCAGCTTAGAGGCAGCCCCTAGTTATTCACCCCTCCACTTT.